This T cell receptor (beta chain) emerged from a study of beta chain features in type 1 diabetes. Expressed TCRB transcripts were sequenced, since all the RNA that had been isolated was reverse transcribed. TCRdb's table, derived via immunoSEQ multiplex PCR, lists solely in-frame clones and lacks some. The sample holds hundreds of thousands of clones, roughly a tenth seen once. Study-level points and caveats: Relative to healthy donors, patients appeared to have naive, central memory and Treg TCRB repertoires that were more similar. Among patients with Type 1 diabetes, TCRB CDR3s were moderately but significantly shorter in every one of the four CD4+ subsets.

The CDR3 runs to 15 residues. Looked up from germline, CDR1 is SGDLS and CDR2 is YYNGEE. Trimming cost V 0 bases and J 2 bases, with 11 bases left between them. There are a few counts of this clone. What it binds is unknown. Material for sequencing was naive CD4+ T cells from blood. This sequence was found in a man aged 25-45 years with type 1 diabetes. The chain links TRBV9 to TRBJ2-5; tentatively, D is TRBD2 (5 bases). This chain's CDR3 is CASSVGQERQETQYF. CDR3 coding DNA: TGTGCCAGCAGCGTAGGTCAGGAGCGGCAAGAGACCCAGTACTTC.